The 31 T cell receptor beta chains listed next were all sequenced from one sample in a study of T cell responses to AZD1222 COVID-19 vaccine (dated by TCRdb to the early 2020s). According to the study, the label for this sample's time point signals: baseline before first vaccination. Libraries were made using the immunoSEQ multiplex PCR assay. Sourced from immuneACCESS, this table was stored by TCRdb with only in-frame sequences that have V and J called. A share of the clones is absent; for the studies checked, an unresolved V gene accounts for under half, and the remainder has no known explanation. The sample table records 150,000 to 200,000 clones; roughly 90% of these occur just once. Clones ranked in the top ten supply around 4% of the sample. Here the sequenced sample was peripheral blood, taken on day 0 of AZD1222 vaccination. The receptors were gathered from an adult in good health.

V is TRBV30 and J is TRBJ2-2; 7 positions match TRBD2. The CDR3 spans 14 residues. V lost 2 bases, J lost 2 bases, and 2 bases stayed unmatched. Germline loops: CDR1 GTSNPN, CDR2 SVGIG (reference sequence). The DNA of the CDR3 is TGTGCCTGGAGTAAGCGGGGTAACACCGGGGAGCTGTTTTTT. Encoded protein: CAWSKRGNTGELFF.

The V gene is TRBV28, the J gene TRBJ1-1; tentatively, D is TRBD1 (5 bases). The CDR3 loop spans 14 amino acids. Trimming removed 10 bases from V and 0 bases from J, with 15 bases in between. The V gene's germline CDR1 is MDHEN and CDR2 SYDVKM. The CDR3 spells CATRSGQVNTEAFF. The CDR3 bases are TGTGCCACCAGGAGTGGACAAGTGAACACTGAAGCTTTCTTT.

The chain combines TRBV28 with TRBJ1-5; D not certain. The ends were cut back, 7 bases at V and 3 bases at J, with 22 bases in the middle. The length of the CDR3 is 17 residues. Germline V CDR1 and CDR2: MDHEN, SYDVKM. Written as DNA, the CDR3 is TGTGCCAGCACCAAGTGGGCTTCGAGCCGACTCAATCAGCCCCAGCATTTT. Its translation: CASTKWASSRLNQPQHF. Together with reference TRBV28 and TRBJ1-5, the CDR3 gives the full variable domain: DVKVTQSSRYLVKRTGEKVFLECVQDMDHENMFWYRQDPGLGLRLIYFSYDVKMKEKGDIPEGYSVSREKKERFSLILESASTNQTSMYLCASTKWASSRLNQPQHFGDGTRLSIL.

The chain carries TRBV15 and TRBJ2-1, with 7 bases matching TRBD2. The V gene's germline CDR1 is LNHNV and CDR2 YYDKDF (reference sequence). The CDR3 totals 13 residues. V trimming: 7 bases; J trimming: 4 bases; junction bases outside the gene matches: 4. The CDR3 reads CATTSGSYNEQFF. The CDR3 coding sequence is TGTGCCACCACTAGCGGATCATACAATGAGCAGTTCTTC.

The chain recombines TRBV7-9 with TRBJ1-4; D is undetermined. This CDR3 has 14 amino acids. Germline CDR1 reads SEHNR; CDR2 reads FQNEAQ (reference sequence). The V gene lost 1 base and the J gene lost 10 bases, with 13 bases spanning the gap. This chain's CDR3 is CASSLDNYWGKLFF. The CDR3 DNA sequence: TGTGCCAGCAGCTTAGATAACTATTGGGGAAAACTGTTTTTT. Using reference TRBV7-9 and TRBJ1-4 for the parts outside the CDR3, the full variable domain is DTGVSQNPRHKITKRGQNVTFRCDPISEHNRLYWYRQTLGQGPEFLTYFQNEAQLEKSRLLSDRFSAERPKGSFSTLEIQRTEQGDSAMYLCASSLDNYWGKLFFGSGTQLSVL.

The rearrangement links TRBV6-1 to TRBJ2-7; D is uncertain. V lost 5 bases to trimming and J lost 5 bases, with 7 bases between them. The CDR3 runs 11 residues. Germline values: CDR1 MNHNS, CDR2 SASEGT. The CDR3 reads CASSFRDEQYF. CDR3 nucleotides: TGTGCCAGCAGTTTCCGGGACGAGCAGTACTTC.

The chain uses TRBV5-4 and TRBJ2-5; D is ambiguous. This CDR3 has 11 amino acids. Germline CDR1 is SGHNT and CDR2 is YYREEE (reference sequence). The V and J ends lost 2 bases and 5 bases respectively, with 4 bases between them. The chain's CDR3 is CASSFRETQYF. CDR3 bases: TGTGCCAGCAGCTTTAGGGAGACCCAGTACTTC.

V usage is TRBV29-1 and J usage is TRBJ1-2; 7 bases match TRBD1. J was trimmed by 4 bases and V by 6 bases; bases with no gene match: 5. This CDR3 contains 12 residues. Germline CDR1 and CDR2: SQVTM and ANQGSEA. CDR3 region: CSVKDRVYGYTF. In DNA form, the CDR3 reads TGCAGCGTCAAAGACAGGGTCTATGGCTACACCTTC.

The chain couples TRBV11-2 to TRBJ2-7, with D possibly TRBD2 on 5 matching bases. Germline CDR1 reads SGHAT; CDR2 reads FQNNGV. CDR3 length equals 16 residues. V was cut by 4 bases and J by 3 bases, with 19 bases left in between. The CDR3 coding sequence is TGTGCCAGCAGCTCCATCTGGGGAGCCCGGGGCTACGAGCAGTACTTC. It yields the protein CASSSIWGARGYEQYF.

The rearrangement joins TRBV28 to TRBJ2-5, with D hard to call. V was pared by 7 bases and J by 5 bases, with 11 bases between. CDR3 size: 12 residues. Looked up from germline, CDR1 is MDHEN and CDR2 is SYDVKM. The CDR3 protein is CASTNPLETQYF. The CDR3 DNA sequence: TGTGCCAGCACCAACCCCTTGGAGACCCAGTACTTC.

The chain is built from TRBV5-5 and TRBJ2-1, with D tentatively TRBD1 (6 bases). The germline V gene has CDR1 SGHKS and CDR2 YYEKEE (reference sequence). The CDR3 is 16 residues long. V was cut by 0 bases and J by 3 bases, with 13 bases left in between. The CDR3 loop reads CASSLAGQLIYNEQFF. The CDR3 bases are TGTGCCAGCAGCTTGGCCGGACAGCTAATCTACAATGAGCAGTTCTTC.

V usage is TRBV27 and J usage is TRBJ2-4, with 7 bases identical to TRBD2. Germline loops: CDR1 MNHEY, CDR2 SMNVEV (reference sequence). The CDR3 has 17 residues. J gave up 6 bases and V 7 bases, and 18 bases lay outside the gene matches. The CDR3 nucleotides are TGTGCCAGCACTACCCTGGGAGCGGGAATCCTTGGAAACATTCAGTACTTC. Translating it yields CASTTLGAGILGNIQYF.

This rearrangement joins TRBV9 to TRBJ1-4, with D possibly TRBD1 on 5 matching bases. V lost 4 bases and J lost 0, with 13 bases in between. Germline V lookup: CDR1 SGDLS, CDR2 YYNGEE. The CDR3 consists of 16 residues. CDR3 sequence: CASSKGRSATNEKLFF. The CDR3 nucleotides read TGTGCCAGCAGCAAGGGACGGTCTGCAACTAATGAAAAACTGTTTTTT.

In its sample, this clone was seen a few times. The chain recombines TRBV24-1 with TRBJ1-1; D gene unclear. This CDR3 is built from 13 residues. Germline V gene sequence: CDR1 KGHDR, CDR2 SFDVKD. V lost 3 bases and J lost 1, with 5 bases in between. CDR3 region: CATSDHQNTEAFF. CDR3 coding DNA: TGTGCCACCAGTGATCACCAGAACACTGAAGCTTTCTTT.

The chain links TRBV6-5 to TRBJ1-3; D is ambiguous. Germline CDR1 and CDR2: MNHEY and SVGAGI. The V and J ends lost 6 bases and 1 base respectively, with 13 bases between them. CDR3 length: 15 amino acids. CDR3 protein: CASRSSLGSGNTIYF. Written as DNA, the CDR3 is TGTGCCAGCAGGTCCTCTTTGGGATCTGGAAACACCATATATTTT.

The chain recombines TRBV18 with TRBJ2-1; possibly TRBD1 or TRBD2 for D (5 bases each). The germline V gene has CDR1 KGHSH and CDR2 LQKENI. The CDR3 covers 18 residues. The V gene lost 0 bases and the J gene lost 4 bases, with 19 bases spanning the gap. CDR3 nucleotides: TGTGCCAGCTCACCACCGAACGCAGGGATCCGGGAATACAATGAGCAGTTCTTC. This encodes CASSPPNAGIREYNEQFF. Together with reference TRBV18 and TRBJ2-1, the CDR3 gives the full variable domain: NAGVMQNPRHLVRRRGQEARLRCSPMKGHSHVYWYRQLPEEGLKFMVYLQKENIIDESGMPKERFSAEFPKEGPSILRIQQVVRGDSAAYFCASSPPNAGIREYNEQFFGPGTRLTVL.

This clone was seen only a few times. V and J are TRBV18 and TRBJ2-7, with no clear D. V lost 0 bases and J lost 0, with 6 bases in between. Germline lookup yields CDR1 KGHSH and CDR2 LQKENI. The CDR3 loop spans 14 amino acids. Written as DNA, the CDR3 is TGTGCCAGCTCACCACCGGGGAACTCCTACGAGCAGTACTTC. This codes for CASSPPGNSYEQYF.

This chain uses TRBV30 with TRBJ1-3; no clear D. Germline CDR1 GTSNPN, CDR2 SVGIG (reference sequence). Deletions cut 0 bases from V and 0 bases from J, with 6 bases between. This CDR3 region has 14 residues. This CDR3 reads CAWSVETSGNTIYF. The CDR3 DNA sequence: TGTGCCTGGAGTGTAGAAACCTCTGGAAACACCATATATTTT. The whole variable domain, filled in from reference TRBV30 and TRBJ1-3, reads SQTIHQWPATLVQPVGSPLSLECTVEGTSNPNLYWYRQAAGRGLQLLFYSVGIGQISSEVPQNLSASRPQDRQFILSSKKLLLSDSGFYLCAWSVETSGNTIYFGEGSWLTVV.

The chain combines TRBV4-1 with TRBJ2-2, with 11 nucleotides matching TRBD2. The germline V gene encodes CDR1 MGHRA and CDR2 YSYEKL. CDR3 length equals 19 residues. J gave up 4 bases and V 3 bases, and 13 bases lay outside the gene matches. The chain's CDR3 is CASSHPLGLAVVLTGELFF. The CDR3 nucleotides read TGCGCCAGCAGCCATCCTCTGGGACTAGCGGTTGTTCTCACCGGGGAGCTGTTTTTT.

The gene calls are TRBV6-5 and TRBJ2-7, with D perhaps given as TRBD1 or TRBD2 (5 bases each). Germline values: CDR1 MNHEY, CDR2 SVGAGI. V lost 6 bases and J 4 bases, leaving 19 bases between the germline ends. The CDR3 has 15 residues. The CDR3 is CASRGGTDEIYEQYF. For the CDR3, the DNA is TGTGCCAGCAGGGGTGGGACGGACGAGATTTACGAGCAGTACTTC.

This chain joins TRBV11-2 and TRBJ1-2; D is possibly TRBD1 (5 bases). The CDR3 extends over 13 amino acids. Germline V CDR1 and CDR2: SGHAT, FQNNGV. With 5 bases removed from V and 9 bases from J, the gap between germline ends came to 16 bases. The CDR3 reads CASSPGTPARYTF. CDR3 in DNA: TGTGCCAGCAGCCCCGGGACCCCGGCCCGCTACACCTTC.

V usage is TRBV9 and J usage is TRBJ1-2; tentative D call: TRBD1 (6 bases). The CDR3 is 14 residues long. Per germline, CDR1 SGDLS and CDR2 YYNGEE. Trimming removed 0 bases at V and 8 bases at J, with 14 bases between. The CDR3 protein is CASSVGTELLGYTF. The CDR3 nucleotides read TGTGCCAGCAGCGTAGGGACAGAGCTGTTAGGCTACACCTTC. Full variable domain (outside the CDR3, taken from reference TRBV9 and TRBJ1-2): DSGVTQTPKHLITATGQRVTLRCSPRSGDLSVYWYQQSLDQGLQFLIQYYNGEERAKGNILERFSAQQFPDLHSELNLSSLELGDSALYFCASSVGTELLGYTFGSGTRLTVV.

V is TRBV24-1 and J is TRBJ1-1; no clear D gene. V was pared by 6 bases and J by 2 bases, with 12 bases between. Germline V gene lookup returns CDR1 KGHDR and CDR2 SFDVKD. There are 14 residues in the CDR3. In DNA form, the CDR3 reads TGTGCCACCAGTAGTGCGGAAGCTAACACTGAAGCTTTCTTT. This codes for CATSSAEANTEAFF.

The chain employs TRBV5-4 and TRBJ1-2, with D perhaps TRBD1 (5 bases). Trimming took 7 bases from V and 3 from J, leaving 13 bases between them. Germline values: CDR1 SGHNT, CDR2 YYREEE (reference sequence). The CDR3 runs 13 residues. The CDR3 spells CASGTGMDYGYTF. The CDR3 nucleotides read TGTGCCAGCGGGACCGGGATGGACTATGGCTACACCTTC.

The chain carries TRBV6-5 and TRBJ2-5, with TRBD2 identical over 11 bases. The germline CDR1 and CDR2 sequences are MNHEY and SVGAGI. Germline trimming cut 8 bases from V and 10 bases from J; bases unmatched to any gene: 15. The CDR3 totals 15 residues. The CDR3: CASFTITSGRTIQYF. CDR3 coding DNA: TGTGCCAGCTTCACAATTACTAGCGGGAGAACGATCCAGTACTTC.

This chain connects TRBV13 to TRBJ2-1, with D perhaps assigned TRBD1 or TRBD2 (5 bases each). Per the germline V gene, CDR1 is PRHDT and CDR2 is FYEKMQ (reference sequence). CDR3 length equals 20 residues. The V end lost 2 bases, the J end lost 5 bases, and 28 bases lay between the germline ends. This chain's CDR3 is CASSLRPEVSGASPNNEQFF. The CDR3 coding sequence is TGTGCCAGCAGCTTACGTCCTGAAGTATCCGGGGCTAGCCCTAACAATGAGCAGTTCTTC.

This clone was detected only a few times. The chain employs TRBV6-5 and TRBJ2-2; unclear D gene. Germline CDR1 MNHEY, CDR2 SVGAGI. The CDR3 covers 13 residues. The ends were cut back, 7 bases at V and 7 bases at J, with 13 bases in the middle. CDR3 in DNA: TGTGCCAGCAAGGGCTGGACGGACGGGGAGCTGTTTTTT. It translates to CASKGWTDGELFF.

Here the CDR3 DNA reads TGTGCCAGCAGCTTGTATTCAGGTCCTGCCTACGAGCAGTACTTC. Translating gives CASSLYSGPAYEQYF. The chain has TRBV11-2 and TRBJ2-7; D is uncertain. V was trimmed by 3 bases and J by 2 bases, leaving 14 bases between them. Germline-derived CDR1 and CDR2 are SGHAT and FQNNGV. The CDR3 is made up of 15 amino acids.

The V call is TRBV6-6, the J call TRBJ2-7, with 8 bases aligning to TRBD1. The CDR3 totals 16 residues. CDR1 MNHNY and CDR2 SVGAGI come from the germline V gene (reference sequence). V trimming: 2 bases; J trimming: 5 bases; junction bases outside the gene matches: 11. CDR3 bases: TGTGCCAGCAGTTACAGAATCGGCAGGGGGCGGGACGAGCAGTACTTC. Protein product: CASSYRIGRGRDEQYF.

This chain links TRBV9 with TRBJ2-2; tentatively, D is TRBD2 (6 bases). The CDR3 sequence is 16 residues long. V gave up 1 base and J gave up 7 bases, with 17 bases separating them. Germline V gene data show CDR1 as SGDLS and CDR2 as YYNGEE. The chain's CDR3 is CASSVRDFSEGGELFF. The CDR3 DNA reads TGTGCCAGCAGCGTAAGGGACTTCTCTGAGGGCGGGGAGCTGTTTTTT. Combining the CDR3 with reference TRBV9 and TRBJ2-2 gives the whole variable domain DSGVTQTPKHLITATGQRVTLRCSPRSGDLSVYWYQQSLDQGLQFLIQYYNGEERAKGNILERFSAQQFPDLHSELNLSSLELGDSALYFCASSVRDFSEGGELFFGEGSRLTVL.

V and J are TRBV29-1 and TRBJ1-1; D possibly corresponds to TRBD1 (6 bases). Trimming shortened V by 6 bases and J by 4 bases, and 18 bases separated the two germline ends. The CDR3 totals 14 residues. The V gene's germline CDR1 is SQVTM and CDR2 ANQGSEA. CDR3 protein: CSVTSRGGITEAFF. Here the CDR3 DNA reads TGCAGCGTGACGTCAAGGGGGGGCATCACTGAAGCTTTCTTT.